The T cell receptor (beta chain) under discussion was sequenced for a study of cytomegalovirus exposure and HLA in healthy donors. Broader study findings: The analysis excluded some indistinguishable V segments, including TRBV6-2 and TRBV6-3. A classifier reportedly called cytomegalovirus status with high sensitivity and specificity. Presence/absence analyses assumed roughly uniform sequencing depth across donors. Common viral pathogens were later found to be apparently linked to several of the most significant clusters.

A word on this clone: The antigen remains undetermined.

V gave up 5 bases and J gave up 0 bases, with 10 bases separating them. Per the germline V gene, CDR1 is LNHDA and CDR2 is SQIVND (reference sequence). The CDR3 contains 15 residues. Primers: 60 Vbeta forward and 13 Jbeta reverse. Method: immunoSEQ multiplex PCR; TCRdb's copy keeps in-frame clones and lacks some. Among 100,000 to 150,000 clones listed, around 82% were seen once. What was sequenced was PBMCs. This TCR was sampled from a female donor in good health and CMV-seronegative. The V call is TRBV19, the J call TRBJ1-4; perhaps TRBD1 as D (6 bases). The CDR3 DNA follows: TGTGCCAGTAGTGACAGGATTGCAACTAATGAAAAACTGTTTTTT. It translates to CASSDRIATNEKLFF. Combining the CDR3 with reference TRBV19 and TRBJ1-4 gives the whole variable domain DGGITQSPKYLFRKEGQNVTLSCEQNLNHDAMYWYRQDPGQGLRLIYYSQIVNDFQKGDIAEGYSVSREKKESFPLTVTSAQKNPTAFYLCASSDRIATNEKLFFGSGTQLSVL.